The 3 T cell receptor beta chains reported below all come from one sample, sequenced in a study of CXCR3-negative and CXCR3-positive naive CD8 T cells. 5' RACE that incorporated UMI labels was used to prepare the TRB cDNA libraries. TCRdb re-called the 5' RACE reads, yielding one record per CDR3 amino acid sequence without DNA. Its listing shows 100,000 or so distinct CDR3 sequences. Sequenced material: naive CXCR3- CD8+ T cells from blood. Subset noted: CD45RO-CCR7+CD27+CD95- naive CD8+ T cells lacking CXCR3 (TNR3-). Source of these receptors: a human donor in good health. Some clones in this sample may be carry-over from other donors' samples.

The genes are TRBV10-3 and TRBJ1-6. The CDR3 is 13 residues long. Per germline, CDR1 ENHRY and CDR2 SYGVKD. The CDR3 sequence is CAVREGGNSPLHF.

The rearrangement links TRBV29-1 to TRBJ2-5; the D call from TCRdb, TRBD1, cannot be confirmed without DNA. Germline-derived CDR1 and CDR2 are SQVTM and ANQGSEA. The CDR3 covers 17 residues. CDR3 sequence: CSVEDPRDRENQETQYF.

The V and J genes are TRBV20-1 and TRBJ2-7; checking the TCRdb D call of TRBD1 is not possible without DNA. CDR3 length equals 13 residues. Germline assignment: CDR1 DFQATT and CDR2 SNEGSKA (reference sequence). The CDR3 is CSAIDSITYEQYF.